These 25 T cell receptor beta chains share one sample of origin, sequenced in a study of blood T cell repertoires in COVID-19. The table came from immunoSEQ multiplex PCR; TCRdb's copy has only in-frame clones and leaves some out. The table includes around 120,000 clones, approximately 87% detected once. Sequencing was carried out using peripheral blood. The receptor source for this set is a man under 40 with acute or convalescent COVID-19.

V and J are TRBV6-5 and TRBJ1-2; D perhaps matches TRBD1 (6 bases). The ends were cut back, 5 bases at V and 8 bases at J, with 15 bases in the middle. The CDR3 sequence is 13 residues long. Germline V CDR1 and CDR2: MNHEY, SVGAGI. The CDR3 bases are TGTGCCAGCAGTCCACAGGGTTCGCGCGGCTACACCTTC. It is translated as CASSPQGSRGYTF.

The gene calls are TRBV11-1 and TRBJ2-2, with 9 bases identical to TRBD1. This CDR3 contains 16 residues. V lost 5 bases to trimming and J lost 6 bases; unmatched junction nucleotides: 10. Germline V gene lookup returns CDR1 SGHAT and CDR2 FQDESV (reference sequence). The CDR3 coding sequence is TGTGCCAGCAGCCGGACAGGGGTTGGATACCCCGGGGAGCTGTTTTTT. Residues: CASSRTGVGYPGELFF.

This clone was detected a few times. The chain employs TRBV25-1 and TRBJ2-5, with 10 positions matching TRBD1. The CDR3 length is 14 residues. Unmatched junction bases numbered 3, after V lost 8 bases and J lost 0 bases. CDR1 MGHDK and CDR2 SYGVNS come from the germline V gene. The CDR3 DNA reads as TGTGCCAGCCAGGACAGGGGGTACCAAGAGACCCAGTACTTC. Protein product: CASQDRGYQETQYF.

V usage is TRBV11-3 and J usage is TRBJ2-1, with a weak D call TRBD2 (5 bases). Trimming shortened V by 0 bases and J by 5 bases, and 11 bases separated the two germline ends. The CDR3 spans 15 residues. CDR1 and CDR2 (germline): SGHNT, YENEEA. In nucleotides, the CDR3 is TGTGCCAGCAGCTTAGATCCTAACGGGGACAATGAGCAGTTCTTC. It specifies CASSLDPNGDNEQFF.

The CDR3 protein is CATSDFATGQETQYF. The CDR3 coding sequence is TGTGCCACCAGTGATTTCGCCACAGGGCAAGAGACCCAGTACTTC. The genes are TRBV24-1 and TRBJ2-5; tentatively, D is TRBD1 (6 bases). V was clipped by 1 base and J by 2 bases, with 10 bases between them. The V gene's germline CDR1 is KGHDR and CDR2 SFDVKD. The CDR3 consists of 15 residues.

This clone was detected a few times. CDR3 sequence reads: CASSVVGGPNEKLFF. The DNA for the CDR3 is TGTGCCAGCAGCGTAGTGGGGGGGCCGAATGAAAAACTGTTTTTT. The rearrangement uses TRBV9 and TRBJ1-4, with a tentative D call TRBD1 (6 bases). V dropped 0 bases and J dropped 5 bases, with 11 bases sitting between them. The germline V gene has CDR1 SGDLS and CDR2 YYNGEE. The CDR3 is 15 residues long.

This sequence joins TRBV2 and TRBJ2-5, with D possibly matching TRBD1 (6 bases). The CDR3 loop spans 13 amino acids. Germline CDR1 SNHLY, CDR2 FYNNEI. V lost 6 bases to trimming and J lost 4 bases, with 12 bases between them. The CDR3 protein is CASRSGTPETQYF. CDR3 DNA sequence: TGTGCCAGCAGATCCGGGACACCAGAGACCCAGTACTTC.

The chain joins TRBV7-3 to TRBJ2-3, with 9 bases identical to TRBD2. The length of the CDR3 is 15 residues. Germline V gene lookup returns CDR1 SGHTA and CDR2 FQGTGA. The V segment lost 5 bases and the J segment 2 bases; nucleotides outside the gene matches: 5. The CDR3 nucleotides are TGTGCCAGCAGCCAAACTAGCGGGCTCACAGATACGCAGTATTTT. This sequence encodes CASSQTSGLTDTQYF.

This clone has just one count. This chain uses TRBV11-2 with TRBJ2-3; D gene uncertain. This CDR3 contains 11 residues. Germline V gene data show CDR1 as SGHAT and CDR2 as FQNNGV. V was clipped by 1 base and J by 14 bases, with 10 bases between them. The CDR3 region has the DNA TGTGCCAGCAGCTTAGGTGCCCGCAGGTATTTT. This sequence encodes CASSLGARRYF. Together with reference TRBV11-2 and TRBJ2-3, the CDR3 gives the full variable domain: EAGVAQSPRYKIIEKRQSVAFWCNPISGHATLYWYQQILGQGPKLLIQFQNNGVVDDSQLPKDRFSAERLKGVDSTLKIQPAKLEDSAVYLCASSLGARRYFGPGTRLTVL.

The V and J genes are TRBV6-1 and TRBJ1-2; TRBD1 might be the D (6 bases). Trimming removed 1 base at V and 4 bases at J, with 13 bases between. There are 15 residues in the CDR3. Germline V gene lookup returns CDR1 MNHNS and CDR2 SASEGT. CDR3: CASSEGQAPPYGYTF. As DNA, the CDR3 is TGTGCCAGCAGTGAAGGACAGGCCCCACCCTATGGCTACACCTTC.

Ten or more counts support this clone. V and J are TRBV5-6 and TRBJ2-7; 9 nucleotides align to TRBD1. Per germline, CDR1 SGHDT and CDR2 YYEEEE. This CDR3 is 13 amino acids long. V gave up 4 bases and J gave up 13 bases; unmatched junction bases: 12. CDR3: CASSTGTGSEDYF. CDR3 DNA sequence: TGTGCCAGCAGCACGGGGACAGGGAGTGAGGACTACTTC. Full variable domain (remainder filled in from reference TRBV5-6 and TRBJ2-7): DAGVTQSPTHLIKTRGQQVTLRCSPKSGHDTVSWYQQALGQGPQFIFQYYEEEERQRGNFPDRFSGHQFPNYSSELNVNALLLGDSALYLCASSTGTGSEDYFGPGTRLTVT.

V usage is TRBV25-1 and J usage is TRBJ1-3; TRBD1 agrees at 7 bases. CDR3 length equals 15 residues. Looked up from germline, CDR1 is MGHDK and CDR2 is SYGVNS. V was pared by 7 bases and J by 4 bases, with 10 bases of the junction left unmatched. CDR3 in amino acids: CASKQGSAPGNTIYF. CDR3 nucleotide sequence: TGTGCCAGCAAACAGGGGTCCGCGCCCGGAAACACCATATATTTT.

The chain combines TRBV6-1 with TRBJ1-6; 8 bases line up with TRBD1. J was trimmed by 7 bases and V by 3 bases; bases with no gene match: 8. The CDR3 totals 16 residues. CDR1 and CDR2 (germline): MNHNS, SASEGT. In DNA form, the CDR3 reads TGTGCCAGCAGTGACGAGTGGGGACAGGAAAATTCACCCCTCCACTTT. Protein product: CASSDEWGQENSPLHF.

This clone was counted only a few times. V and J are TRBV18 and TRBJ1-2; TRBD1 might be the D (5 bases). The germline V and J ends were trimmed by 0 bases and 5 bases, with 13 bases remaining between them. The germline gives CDR1 KGHSH, CDR2 LQKENI. This CDR3 spans 15 amino acids. The CDR3 nucleotides read TGTGCCAGCTCACCACCAGAAATGCCAGGGTATGGCTACACCTTC. Translating gives CASSPPEMPGYGYTF. Looking up the rest from reference TRBV18 and TRBJ1-2 gives the full variable domain: NAGVMQNPRHLVRRRGQEARLRCSPMKGHSHVYWYRQLPEEGLKFMVYLQKENIIDESGMPKERFSAEFPKEGPSILRIQQVVRGDSAAYFCASSPPEMPGYGYTFGSGTRLTVV.

CDR3 amino acids: CASSLSAFSNYGYTF. The CDR3 DNA follows: TGTGCCAGCAGTTTAAGTGCGTTCTCTAACTATGGCTACACCTTC. V usage is TRBV27 and J usage is TRBJ1-2; the D is unclear. The CDR3 runs 15 residues. Germline V gene lookup returns CDR1 MNHEY and CDR2 SMNVEV (reference sequence). Trimming removed 2 bases at V and 0 bases at J, with 10 bases between.

The V call is TRBV9, the J call TRBJ1-6; D is unclear. The CDR3 spans 14 residues. Trimming left V 0 bases short and J 4 bases short, with 5 bases between. Germline-derived CDR1 and CDR2 are SGDLS and YYNGEE. The CDR3: CASSVGSYNSPLHF. CDR3 DNA: TGTGCCAGCAGCGTAGGCAGTTATAATTCACCCCTCCACTTT. Full variable domain (missing parts from reference TRBV9 and TRBJ1-6): DSGVTQTPKHLITATGQRVTLRCSPRSGDLSVYWYQQSLDQGLQFLIQYYNGEERAKGNILERFSAQQFPDLHSELNLSSLELGDSALYFCASSVGSYNSPLHFGNGTRLTVT.

The chain joins TRBV2 to TRBJ1-2, with 8 bases that match TRBD1. Germline V gene sequence: CDR1 SNHLY, CDR2 FYNNEI. This CDR3 is built from 17 residues. V gave up 6 bases and J gave up 4 bases; unmatched junction bases: 16. The CDR3 DNA is TGTGCCAGCAGGGCCACCCACGCTGGACAGGGAATCTATGGCTACACCTTC. Translating gives CASRATHAGQGIYGYTF. Combining the CDR3 with reference TRBV2 and TRBJ1-2 gives the whole variable domain EPEVTQTPSHQVTQMGQEVILRCVPISNHLYFYWYRQILGQKVEFLVSFYNNEISEKSEIFDDQFSVERPDGSNFTLKIRSTKLEDSAMYFCASRATHAGQGIYGYTFGSGTRLTVV.

The chain has TRBV9 and TRBJ1-2; a weak D match, TRBD1 (5 bases). This CDR3 has 13 amino acids. V was cut by 0 bases and J by 7 bases, with 10 bases left in between. CDR1 and CDR2 (germline): SGDLS, YYNGEE. The CDR3 coding sequence is TGTGCCAGCAGCGTAGAGTTCGGGGGTGGCTACACCTTC. Translated, it gives CASSVEFGGGYTF.

This clone was detected once. CDR3 amino acids: CASSLGPSGKEYEQYV. The CDR3 DNA reads TGTGCCAGCAGCTTAGGCCCTAGCGGGAAGGAGTACGAGCAGTACGTC. This rearrangement joins TRBV7-6 to TRBJ2-7; 9 nucleotides line up with TRBD2. Looked up from germline, CDR1 is SGHVS and CDR2 is FNYEAQ. Trimming took 1 base from V and 4 from J; bases not matched to a gene: 8. This CDR3 comprises 16 residues.

Only a few counts were recorded for this clone. The chain links TRBV30 to TRBJ2-1, with 7 bases that match TRBD1. CDR3 length: 15 amino acids. From germline, CDR1 is GTSNPN and CDR2 SVGIG (reference sequence). The V segment lost 2 bases and the J segment 0 bases; nucleotides outside the gene matches: 4. CDR3 residues: CAWSQQGSSYNEQFF. DNA for the CDR3: TGTGCCTGGAGTCAACAGGGGAGCTCCTACAATGAGCAGTTCTTC.

The chain recombines TRBV30 with TRBJ1-2, with TRBD1 matching over 7 bases. Germline assignment: CDR1 GTSNPN and CDR2 SVGIG (reference sequence). Unmatched junction bases numbered 8, after V lost 0 bases and J lost 7 bases. The CDR3 length is 14 residues. In DNA, the CDR3 is TGTGCCTGGAGTGTTCACAGGGGTCTGGGTGGCTACACCTTC. This sequence encodes CAWSVHRGLGGYTF.

V gene TRBV7-2 combines with J gene TRBJ1-2, with 8 bases identical to TRBD1. V dropped 7 bases and J dropped 4; count of bases not matched to a gene: 11. CDR1 SGHTA and CDR2 FQGNSA come from the germline V gene. The CDR3 totals 15 residues. CDR3 bases: TGTGCCAGCAACCCCGGACAGGGCACGTTCTATGGCTACACCTTC. Amino acids: CASNPGQGTFYGYTF.

The rearrangement uses TRBV27 and TRBJ2-3; 13 bases match TRBD2. The CDR3 has 16 amino acids. Germline V gives CDR1 MNHEY, CDR2 SMNVEV (reference sequence). Trimming took 4 bases from V and 5 from J; bases not matched to a gene: 6. In DNA, the CDR3 is TGTGCCAGCAGTTCGGGACTAGCGGGAATCAGAGATACGCAGTATTTT. It specifies CASSSGLAGIRDTQYF.

The rearrangement joins TRBV5-8 to TRBJ1-1; 9 positions match TRBD1. The CDR3 is 17 residues long. Germline loops: CDR1 SGHTS, CDR2 YDEGEE. With 3 bases clipped from V and 1 base from J, the junction kept 10 bases outside the gene matches. The CDR3 DNA sequence: TGTGCCAGCAGCTCTGGATTACAGGGGGCGAGGAACACTGAAGCTTTCTTT. It specifies CASSSGLQGARNTEAFF.

The chain joins TRBV24-1 to TRBJ2-7; D is possibly TRBD2 (6 bases). CDR1 is KGHDR and CDR2 is SFDVKD in the germline V gene. Trimming removed 11 bases from V and 0 bases from J, with 22 bases in between. This CDR3 is built from 16 residues. The CDR3: CAKPGSGGISSYEQYF. The DNA of the CDR3 is TGTGCCAAACCGGGGAGTGGGGGGATCAGCTCCTACGAGCAGTACTTC.